This is a list of T cell receptor beta chains from one sample in a study of T cells in Graves' hyperthyroidism and ophthalmopathy. TCRdb itself ran the multiplex PCR reads through MiXCR, one entry per CDR3 protein. The data hold fewer than 900,000 distinct CDR3 sequences, with around a sixth observed a single time. The sequenced sample was blood. Receptors originate from a woman aged 45-65 years with Graves' hyperthyroidism that later progressed to Graves' ophthalmopathy. Both conserved end residues are part of each CDR3. A D gene is named only where the DNA matches it firmly. Size is stated for part of the rows, as once, few or many counts, or as a class when the clone is expanded.

clone size: NA; J gene: TRBJ2-1; V gene: TRBV18; D gene: NA; CDR3 DNA: TGTGCCAGCTCACCACTTGAGTTTGGCGCATGGGGCCAAGGGGTCACCTACAATGAGCAGTTCTTC; CDR3 protein: CASSPLEFGAWGQGVTYNEQFF
clone size: few; J gene: TRBJ1-1; V gene: TRBV19; D gene: NA; CDR3 DNA: TGTGCCAGTAGTATGTCGGGGGCTGCTGAAGCTCTCTTT; CDR3 protein: CASSMSGAAEALF
clone size: many; J gene: TRBJ2-2; V gene: TRBV24-1; D gene: NA; CDR3 DNA: TGTGCCACCAATGCAGGGAGGAACACCGGGGAGCTGTTTTTT; CDR3 protein: CATNAGRNTGELFF
clone size: few; J gene: TRBJ1-1; V gene: TRBV5-1; D gene: NA; CDR3 DNA: TGCGCCAGCAGCTTGGCGATCGGGACTGAAGCTTTCTTT; CDR3 protein: CASSLAIGTEAFF
clone size: NA; J gene: TRBJ1-6; V gene: TRBV27; D gene: TRBD1; CDR3 DNA: TGTGCCAGCAGGGGCAGGGGGCGCACCTATAATTCACCCCTCCACTTT; CDR3 protein: CASRGRGRTYNSPLHF
clone size: few; J gene: TRBJ2-7; V gene: TRBV20-1; D gene: NA; CDR3 DNA: TGCAGTGCGGTGCGGAGTCCGGGGGCCTCCTACGAGCAGTACTTC; CDR3 protein: CSAVRSPGASYEQYF
clone size: NA; J gene: TRBJ2-1; V gene: TRBV20-1; D gene: TRBD2; CDR3 DNA: TGCAGTGCTAGAGATGGAGCGGGGGGGAACAATGAGCAGTTCTTC; CDR3 protein: CSARDGAGGNNEQFF
clone size: NA; J gene: TRBJ2-7; V gene: TRBV29-1; D gene: TRBD1; CDR3 DNA: TGCAGCGTACGACAGGGGGGGACCTACGTGCAGTACTTC; CDR3 protein: CSVRQGGTYVQYF
clone size: many; J gene: TRBJ2-1; V gene: TRBV11-2; D gene: NA; CDR3 DNA: TGTGCCAGCAGCTTAGATAGGTCGATAGCCTACAATGAGCAGTTCTTC; CDR3 protein: CASSLDRSIAYNEQFF
clone size: many; J gene: TRBJ2-5; V gene: TRBV11-2; D gene: NA; CDR3 DNA: TGTGCCAGCAGCATGGGACACCAAGAGACCCAGTACTTC; CDR3 protein: CASSMGHQETQYF
clone size: few; J gene: TRBJ1-2; V gene: TRBV20-1; D gene: NA; CDR3 DNA: TGCAGTGTTAGGACCAGCTATGGCTACACCTTC; CDR3 protein: CSVRTSYGYTF
clone size: NA; J gene: TRBJ2-7; V gene: TRBV5-1; D gene: TRBD2; CDR3 DNA: TGCGCCAGCAGCGAGCGGGAAGCCTACGAGCAGTACTTC; CDR3 protein: CASSEREAYEQYF
clone size: NA; J gene: TRBJ1-4; V gene: TRBV2; D gene: NA; CDR3 DNA: TGTGCCAGCAGGAGCTACCAGGTTAACGAAAAACTGTTTTTT; CDR3 protein: CASRSYQVNEKLFF
clone size: few; J gene: TRBJ2-3; V gene: TRBV5-1; D gene: NA; CDR3 DNA: TGCGCCAGCAGCTTGGTCGCAGAGGGCCGAGATACGCAGTATTTT; CDR3 protein: CASSLVAEGRDTQYF
clone size: many; J gene: TRBJ2-2; V gene: TRBV7-3; D gene: NA; CDR3 DNA: TGTGCCAGCAGCCTACGGGCTGGGGGCAACACCGGGGAGCTGTTTTTT; CDR3 protein: CASSLRAGGNTGELFF
clone size: NA; J gene: TRBJ2-2; V gene: TRBV20-1; D gene: NA; CDR3 DNA: TGCAGTGCTAGAGCCAGCGTCGGGCTAAACACCGGGGAGCTGTTTTTT; CDR3 protein: CSARASVGLNTGELFF
clone size: NA; J gene: TRBJ1-1; V gene: TRBV6-1; D gene: NA; CDR3 DNA: TGTGCCAGCAGCCCAGGGAGGTTGACTGAAGCTTTCTTT; CDR3 protein: CASSPGRLTEAFF
clone size: many; J gene: TRBJ2-5; V gene: TRBV20-1; D gene: NA; CDR3 DNA: TGCAGTGCTAGAGTGGTGCCGGAAGAGACCCAGTACTTC; CDR3 protein: CSARVVPEETQYF
clone size: NA; J gene: TRBJ1-5; V gene: TRBV6-1; D gene: NA; CDR3 DNA: TGTGCCAGCATCCCGGGGGCTTATAGCAATCAGCCCCAGCATTTT; CDR3 protein: CASIPGAYSNQPQHF
clone size: many; J gene: TRBJ2-3; V gene: TRBV7-8; D gene: TRBD2; CDR3 DNA: TGTGCCAGCAGCGGGACTAGCGGGGGGCACTGGGACACAGATACGCAGTATTTT; CDR3 protein: CASSGTSGGHWDTDTQYF
clone size: NA; J gene: TRBJ2-1; V gene: TRBV15; D gene: NA; CDR3 DNA: TGTGCCACCAGCAGCCGGGACACCTCCAGGAATGAGCAGTTCTTC; CDR3 protein: CATSSRDTSRNEQFF
clone size: few; J gene: TRBJ1-5; V gene: TRBV18; D gene: TRBD1; CDR3 DNA: TGTGCCAGCTCACCATCGGGAGGCAGGGGGCGCGAAAATCAGCCCCAGCATTTT; CDR3 protein: CASSPSGGRGRENQPQHF
clone size: many; J gene: TRBJ1-2; V gene: TRBV6-1; D gene: NA; CDR3 DNA: TGTGCCAGCAGTGAAGTTGGCCTGGGCTATGGCTACACCTTC; CDR3 protein: CASSEVGLGYGYTF
clone size: many; J gene: TRBJ2-5; V gene: TRBV9; D gene: TRBD1; CDR3 DNA: TGTGCCAGCAGCGGCCGGGACAGCGCTCAAGAGACCCAGTACTTC; CDR3 protein: CASSGRDSAQETQYF
clone size: NA; J gene: TRBJ2-7; V gene: TRBV4-1; D gene: NA; CDR3 DNA: TGCGCCAGCAGCCAAGAACGGGGGCGATCCTACGAGCAGTACTTC; CDR3 protein: CASSQERGRSYEQYF
clone size: NA; J gene: TRBJ2-5; V gene: TRBV15; D gene: NA; CDR3 DNA: TGTGCCACCAGCACCCTAAGGGGGGGGTTGACCCAGTACTTC; CDR3 protein: CATSTLRGGLTQYF
clone size: NA; J gene: TRBJ1-5; V gene: TRBV15; D gene: TRBD1; CDR3 DNA: TGTGCCACCAGCAGAGATGCCAGGGGGCTTGGCAATCAGCCCCAGCATTTT; CDR3 protein: CATSRDARGLGNQPQHF
clone size: NA; J gene: TRBJ2-3; V gene: TRBV9; D gene: TRBD2; CDR3 DNA: TGTGCCAGCAGCGGGAAAGCGGGGGGAACCACAGATACGCAGTATTTT; CDR3 protein: CASSGKAGGTTDTQYF
clone size: many; J gene: TRBJ1-1; V gene: TRBV7-9; D gene: NA; CDR3 DNA: TGTGCCAGCAGTTTAGCGACAGGAGGGACTGAAGCTTTCTTT; CDR3 protein: CASSLATGGTEAFF
clone size: NA; J gene: TRBJ2-7; V gene: TRBV20-1; D gene: TRBD2; CDR3 DNA: TGCAGTGCCACGTACGGGGGGTCCTACGAGCAGTACTTC; CDR3 protein: CSATYGGSYEQYF
clone size: NA; J gene: TRBJ2-1; V gene: TRBV6-1; D gene: NA; CDR3 DNA: TGTGCCAGCAGGGCTGAAACCTACAATGAGCAGTTCTTC; CDR3 protein: CASRAETYNEQFF
clone size: many; J gene: TRBJ1-2; V gene: TRBV20-1; D gene: NA; CDR3 DNA: TGCAGTGCCCCGGGGGGGAGGGGCTATGGCTACACCTTC; CDR3 protein: CSAPGGRGYGYTF
clone size: NA; J gene: TRBJ1-2; V gene: TRBV30; D gene: NA; CDR3 DNA: TGTGCCTGTAGGGGTGGCTGGGGCTACACCTTC; CDR3 protein: CACRGGWGYTF
clone size: many; J gene: TRBJ2-3; V gene: TRBV20-1; D gene: TRBD2; CDR3 DNA: TGCAGTGCTAGAAATACAGCGGGGGCCACAGATACGCAGTATTTT; CDR3 protein: CSARNTAGATDTQYF
clone size: NA; J gene: TRBJ1-1; V gene: TRBV10-2; D gene: NA; CDR3 DNA: TGCGCCAGCAGTGAGTCGAAGGGGCTAGATCTCGCTTTCTTT; CDR3 protein: CASSESKGLDLAFF
clone size: NA; J gene: TRBJ2-2; V gene: TRBV7-7; D gene: TRBD1; CDR3 DNA: TGTGCTAGCAGAAGAGACTTTGGGACAGCTAACACCGGGGAGCTGTTTTTT; CDR3 protein: CASRRDFGTANTGELFF
clone size: NA; J gene: TRBJ2-3; V gene: TRBV12-3/TRBV12-4; D gene: NA; CDR3 DNA: TGTGCCAGCAGTTTACAGGGATCGGGGGACACAGATACGCAGTATTTT; CDR3 protein: CASSLQGSGDTDTQYF
clone size: few; J gene: TRBJ2-1; V gene: TRBV24-1; D gene: NA; CDR3 DNA: TGTGCCACCAGTGCGTCAGGGGCCGACAATGAGCAGTTCTTC; CDR3 protein: CATSASGADNEQFF
clone size: many; J gene: TRBJ2-5; V gene: TRBV20-1; D gene: NA; CDR3 DNA: TGCAGTGCTAGGGTAGGGGGAAACCAAGAGACCCAGTACTTC; CDR3 protein: CSARVGGNQETQYF
clone size: NA; J gene: TRBJ2-1; V gene: TRBV20-1; D gene: TRBD2; CDR3 DNA: TGCAGTGCTAGAGATGTACCCCTAGCGGGGGGCCTGCCGGGGAGGAATGAGCAGTTCTTC; CDR3 protein: CSARDVPLAGGLPGRNEQFF
clone size: many; J gene: TRBJ2-5; V gene: TRBV6-1; D gene: NA; CDR3 DNA: TGTGCCAGCAAGCGGGACAGGTCGCCTCCAGGGCAAGAGACCCAGTACTTC; CDR3 protein: CASKRDRSPPGQETQYF
clone size: many; J gene: TRBJ2-2; V gene: TRBV5-1; D gene: NA; CDR3 DNA: TGCGCCAGCAGCACTCTGGACAGTACGACCGGGGAGCTGTTTTTT; CDR3 protein: CASSTLDSTTGELFF
clone size: many; J gene: TRBJ2-4; V gene: TRBV3-1; D gene: TRBD1; CDR3 DNA: TGTGCCAGCAGCCGCCCGGGACAGGGGGCGCGGGACATTCAGTACTTC; CDR3 protein: CASSRPGQGARDIQYF
clone size: many; J gene: TRBJ1-1; V gene: TRBV15; D gene: NA; CDR3 DNA: TGTGCCACCAGCAGAGAGCAGGGTCTGAACACTGAAGCTTTCTTT; CDR3 protein: CATSREQGLNTEAFF
clone size: NA; J gene: TRBJ1-2; V gene: TRBV6-5; D gene: NA; CDR3 DNA: TGTGCCAGCAGGTACTCTGGAAGACCCGTTAACTATGGCTACACCTTC; CDR3 protein: CASRYSGRPVNYGYTF
clone size: many; J gene: TRBJ1-1; V gene: TRBV12-3/TRBV12-4; D gene: NA; CDR3 DNA: TGTGCCAGCAGCCACAGGGAGAGATACACTGAAGCTTTCTTT; CDR3 protein: CASSHRERYTEAFF
clone size: few; J gene: TRBJ2-1; V gene: TRBV14; D gene: TRBD2; CDR3 DNA: TGTGCCAGCAGCAACGGCCTAGCGGTCGGCGCCAATGAGCAGTTCTTC; CDR3 protein: CASSNGLAVGANEQFF
clone size: many; J gene: TRBJ2-7; V gene: TRBV3-1; D gene: TRBD1; CDR3 DNA: TGTGCCAGCAGCCAGGGGACAGTAACCTACGAGCAGTACTTC; CDR3 protein: CASSQGTVTYEQYF
clone size: NA; J gene: TRBJ2-7; V gene: TRBV2; D gene: NA; CDR3 DNA: TGTGCCAGCAGTGGGGGCCGTAAGGGGGACTACGAGCAGTACTTC; CDR3 protein: CASSGGRKGDYEQYF
clone size: many; J gene: TRBJ2-1; V gene: TRBV11-2; D gene: NA; CDR3 DNA: TGTGCCAGCACCCTGTTGTCAGGGCTTGAAGAGCAGTTCTTC; CDR3 protein: CASTLLSGLEEQFF
clone size: many; J gene: TRBJ1-2; V gene: TRBV12-3/TRBV12-4; D gene: TRBD1; CDR3 DNA: TGTGCCAGCAGTTTTGAGGGACAGGGCGGATTGCGTGGCTACACCTTC; CDR3 protein: CASSFEGQGGLRGYTF
clone size: many; J gene: TRBJ2-5; V gene: TRBV20-1; D gene: NA; CDR3 DNA: TGCAGTGCTAGGATCGTCGGAAGAGAGACCCAGTACTTC; CDR3 protein: CSARIVGRETQYF
clone size: many; J gene: TRBJ1-1; V gene: TRBV3-1; D gene: NA; CDR3 DNA: TGTGCCAGCAGCCTCGAGGAGGGGTACACTGAAGCTTTCTTT; CDR3 protein: CASSLEEGYTEAFF
clone size: NA; J gene: TRBJ1-1; V gene: TRBV6-2/TRBV6-3; D gene: NA; CDR3 DNA: TGTGCCAGCAGTTACTCGAACTGGGGACTGAACACTGAAGCTTTCTTT; CDR3 protein: CASSYSNWGLNTEAFF
clone size: many; J gene: TRBJ2-2; V gene: TRBV11-2; D gene: TRBD2; CDR3 DNA: TGTGCCAGCAGCCGGACTAGCGCGAACACCGGGGAGCTGTTTTTT; CDR3 protein: CASSRTSANTGELFF
clone size: many; J gene: TRBJ2-7; V gene: TRBV18; D gene: TRBD1; CDR3 DNA: TGTGCCAGCTCACCACGGGACAGGGCCTACGAGCAGTACTTC; CDR3 protein: CASSPRDRAYEQYF
clone size: NA; J gene: TRBJ2-7; V gene: TRBV15; D gene: TRBD2; CDR3 DNA: TGTGTCACCTCCCCTCAGCGGGGGATCTACGAGCAGTACTTC; CDR3 protein: CVTSPQRGIYEQYF
clone size: many; J gene: TRBJ2-5; V gene: TRBV18; D gene: TRBD2; CDR3 DNA: TGTGCCAGCTCATCATCTTCGACTAGCCCCTCGGGGACCCAGTACTTC; CDR3 protein: CASSSSSTSPSGTQYF
clone size: many; J gene: TRBJ2-7; V gene: TRBV6-1; D gene: NA; CDR3 DNA: TGTGCCAGCCGAGGCTTCCTCTCCTACGAGCAGTACTTC; CDR3 protein: CASRGFLSYEQYF